These 5 T cell receptor beta chains came from one sample sequenced in a study of PD-1 blockade in classical Hodgkin lymphoma. Following autologous stem cell transplantation, relapse occurred in every patient, and exposure to brentuximab vedotin varied. Assay used: immunoSEQ multiplex PCR; TCRdb lists only in-frame clones, some missing. This sample has about 99,000 clones; 81% occur once, and the top ten carry approximately 15%. The source material was peripheral blood mononuclear cells (PBMCs), sampled before the second cycle of nivolumab. All receptors come from a human donor with classical Hodgkin lymphoma.

J is TRBJ2-3 and V is TRBV30; TRBD2 is a possible D gene (5 bases). The germline V gene encodes CDR1 GTSNPN and CDR2 SVGIG (reference sequence). V shed 0 bases and J shed 6 bases, with 10 bases lying between them. The CDR3 is 13 residues long. CDR3 nucleotides: TGTGCCTGGAGTGTAACTAGTTGGGATACGCAGTATTTT. Protein product: CAWSVTSWDTQYF.

This CDR3 reads CASSSSIGASSYEQYF. In DNA, the CDR3 is TGTGCCAGCAGCTCCTCGATTGGCGCTAGCTCCTACGAGCAGTACTTC. The J gene is TRBJ2-7, the V gene TRBV7-3; D remains ambiguous. With 4 bases removed from V and 0 bases from J, the gap between germline ends came to 16 bases. Germline-derived CDR1 and CDR2 are SGHTA and FQGTGA. The CDR3 loop spans 16 amino acids. Filled out from reference TRBV7-3 and TRBJ2-7, the complete variable domain reads GAGVSQTPSNKVTEKGKYVELRCDPISGHTALYWYRQSLGQGPEFLIYFQGTGAADDSGLPNDRFFAVRPEGSVSTLKIQRTERGDSAVYLCASSSSIGASSYEQYFGPGTRLTVT.

J is TRBJ2-1 and V is TRBV5-1; the D call may be TRBD1 or TRBD2 (5 bases each). The CDR3 is 13 residues long. Trimming removed 4 bases at V and 7 bases at J, with 12 bases between. CDR1 SGHRS and CDR2 YFSETQ come from the germline V gene. This CDR3 is CASSNRGLNEQFF. CDR3 in DNA: TGCGCCAGCAGCAACCGGGGCCTTAATGAGCAGTTCTTC.

V gene TRBV7-9 combines with J gene TRBJ2-2, with 13 nucleotides matching TRBD2. This CDR3 has 18 amino acids. V was pared by 3 bases and J by 6 bases, with 10 bases of the junction left unmatched. Per germline, CDR1 SEHNR and CDR2 FQNEAQ (reference sequence). The CDR3 loop reads CASSFPGLAGRKSGELFF. For the CDR3, the DNA is TGTGCCAGCAGCTTCCCGGGACTAGCGGGGAGGAAGTCCGGGGAGCTGTTTTTT.

The gene calls are TRBV30 and TRBJ2-2; tentatively, D is TRBD1 (7 bases). The V end was cut by 6 bases, the J end by 7 bases, with 18 bases between. The CDR3 length is 14 residues. Germline loops: CDR1 GTSNPN, CDR2 SVGIG (reference sequence). The CDR3 DNA is TGTGCCTGCCCCGGGAGACAGGGTAACGGGGAGCTGTTTTTT. The encoded protein is CACPGRQGNGELFF.